What follows describes a single TCR beta chain. Its antigen remains unidentified. This sample was taken from a study of T cells in pancreatic ductal adenocarcinoma. Trimming took 3 bases from V and 7 from J; bases not matched to a gene: 6. Looked up from germline, CDR1 is SGDLS and CDR2 is YYNGEE. The CDR3 consists of 17 residues. Surgery without prior neoadjuvant therapy was the treatment of the selected pancreatic ductal adenocarcinoma patients. Broader study findings: The resected cohort was biased toward the minority with early-stage disease. Blood clonality (around 0.066) did not differ significantly from tumor (approximately 0.1).

This table comes from immunoSEQ multiplex PCR, and its TCRdb copy is limited to in-frame clones, with some not included. The sample shows over 90,000 clones, nearly 95% of them seen only once. Source material: PBMCs. The clonotype originates from a human donor with pancreatic ductal adenocarcinoma. The chain is built from TRBV9 and TRBJ2-2; 16 nucleotides line up with TRBD2. The CDR3 here is CASSAGLAGGVGGELFF. For the CDR3, the DNA is TGTGCCAGCAGCGCGGGACTAGCGGGAGGGGTTGGCGGGGAGCTGTTTTTT.